This T cell receptor (beta chain) was documented in a study of T-cell reconstitution after alpha-beta-depleted transplantation in children. This clonotype was recorded at least ten times. As yet, its antigen is unknown. Germline V gives CDR1 SGHRS, CDR2 YFSETQ. Between the trimmed V and J ends, which lost 2 bases and 0 bases, there was a span of 13 bases. The CDR3 loop spans 16 amino acids. General study results and limits: After transplant, at about two months, alpha-beta T cells were reportedly derived from several hundred expanded graft clones. T-cell counts and diversity were attributed mostly to newly produced T cells one year after transplant.

Construction of the TCRbeta library involved unique molecular identifiers. TCRdb reprocessed the PCR reads via MiXCR and lists one record per CDR3 protein. The sample includes some 200,000 distinct CDR3 sequences, roughly 9.1% of them seen just once. The chain has TRBV5-1 and TRBJ2-3; D gene ambiguous. This sample comprised PBMCs, mostly from graft donor cells, obtained 360 days after TCRalphabeta/CD19-depleted stem cell transplant. The sequence was collected from a male patient aged 2-15 years who had a stem cell transplant for acute myeloid leukemia, so the T cells may come from the graft donor. As DNA, the CDR3 is TGCGCCAGCAGCTTCACCACGCCCTCTAGCACAGATACGCAGTATTTT. Its protein is CASSFTTPSSTDTQYF.